Sequencing of this T cell receptor beta chain was carried out in a study of T cell changes during pregnancy in multiple sclerosis. The protocol was immunoSEQ multiplex PCR, while the TCRdb copy is restricted to in-frame clones and leaves out a portion. In the table there are approximately 92,000 clones, 92% of which are singletons. This clone was picked up one time. The CDR3 spans 18 residues. CDR1 SGHVS and CDR2 FQNEAQ come from the germline V gene. Trimming left V 5 bases short and J 8 bases short, with 30 bases between. The input for sequencing was peripheral blood, taken in the first trimester of pregnancy. The TCR originated in a female donor with multiple sclerosis, enrolled in a pregnancy study. The V and J genes are TRBV7-8 and TRBJ1-2; TRBD1 is a possible D gene (5 bases). DNA of the CDR3: TGTGCCAGCAGCCCTCAGGGTTCGTTCATCCAGGTTGTAGGAGGCTACACCTTC. Translation gives CASSPQGSFIQVVGGYTF.